Listed below are T cell receptor beta chains from one sample, sequenced in a study of CD8 T cells in ankylosing spondylitis. TCRdb re-called the 5' RACE reads through MiXCR, storing one row per CDR3 protein. The sample has about 240,000 distinct CDR3 sequences, around 7.8% seen once. Material for sequencing was blood, either unsorted or a sorted T cell fraction (not recorded which). All receptors come from a male donor with ankylosing spondylitis or in good health (not recorded which). Both conserved end residues are part of each CDR3. A D gene is named only where the DNA matches it firmly. Only some rows state a clone size, as once, few, many or a class for expanded clones.

D gene | CDR3 length | clone size | J gene | V gene | CDR3 DNA | CDR3 protein
NA | 13 | few | TRBJ2-7 | TRBV7-9 | TGTGCCAGCAGCTTAGTACAGACCTACGAGCAGTACTTC | CASSLVQTYEQYF
NA | 15 | medium-sized | TRBJ2-1 | TRBV20-1 | TGCAGTGCTAGAGATCATGGTAACTCCTACAATGAGCAGTTCTTC | CSARDHGNSYNEQFF
TRBD2 | 14 | NA | TRBJ2-7 | TRBV6-2/TRBV6-3 | TGTGCCAGCAGCATAGCGGGAGGGCCGTACGAGCAGTACTTC | CASSIAGGPYEQYF
NA | 16 | few | TRBJ2-7 | TRBV5-1 | TGCGCCAGCAGCATGATAGCTCCGGATCTCTCCTACGAGCAGTACTTC | CASSMIAPDLSYEQYF
TRBD2 | 16 | few | TRBJ2-5 | TRBV7-2 | TGTGCCAGCAGCCAGACCCTAGCGGGAGTTTTAGAGACCCAGTACTTC | CASSQTLAGVLETQYF
TRBD1 | 17 | NA | TRBJ2-5 | TRBV19 | TGTGCCAGTAGTGAAGGACAGGGGGCGCGGCTGAGAGAGACCCAGTACTTC | CASSEGQGARLRETQYF
NA | 15 | once | TRBJ2-7 | TRBV6-1 | TGTGCCAGCAGTGAAGCGGCCACGAGCTCCTACGAGCAGTACTTC | CASSEAATSSYEQYF
NA | 15 | NA | TRBJ1-5 | TRBV19 | TGTGCCAGTAGCGAGGGACAATATAGCAATCAGCCCCAGCATTTT | CASSEGQYSNQPQHF
TRBD2 | 14 | many | TRBJ2-7 | TRBV12-3/TRBV12-4 | TGTGCCAGCAGTTTTCGCGGGAGGGCCAACGAGCAGTACTTC | CASSFRGRANEQYF
TRBD1 | 13 | many | TRBJ2-4 | TRBV19 | TGTGCCAGTAGTACTTTACAGGGGAACATTCAGTACTTC | CASSTLQGNIQYF
NA | 15 | many | TRBJ2-1 | TRBV3-1 | TGTGCCAGCAGCCAGGACTATCTCCTTGCCGGTGAGCAGTTCTTC | CASSQDYLLAGEQFF
NA | 17 | many | TRBJ1-1 | TRBV5-5 | TGTGCCAGCAGCTTCCGGGACACACGACTCCTGAACACTGAAGCTTTCTTT | CASSFRDTRLLNTEAFF
NA | 15 | many | TRBJ2-1 | TRBV11-2 | TGTGCCAGCAGCTCAGAGGCGAGCTCCTACAATGAGCAGTTCTTC | CASSSEASSYNEQFF
NA | 13 | many | TRBJ2-1 | TRBV20-1 | TGCAGCATGGGGCAGGGGATAGGCAATGAGCAGTTCTTC | CSMGQGIGNEQFF
NA | 12 | medium-sized | TRBJ2-1 | TRBV7-8 | TGTGCCAGCAGCTTAGGGGGCCGTGAGCAGTTCTTC | CASSLGGREQFF
NA | 13 | many | TRBJ1-2 | TRBV9 | TGTGCCAGCAGCGTAAGAATGGGGGGTGGCTACACCTTC | CASSVRMGGGYTF
NA | 13 | many | TRBJ2-1 | TRBV6-6 | TGTGCCAGCAGTTGGGGACGTCACAATGAGCAGTTCTTC | CASSWGRHNEQFF
NA | 15 | many | TRBJ1-2 | TRBV27 | TGTGCCAGCAAGGAGTCCCTCTCAAAAAACTATGGCTACACCTTC | CASKESLSKNYGYTF
NA | 14 | many | TRBJ2-1 | TRBV24-1 | TGTGCCACCAGTGATTTAAAGGGTGGGAATGAGCAGTTCTTC | CATSDLKGGNEQFF
NA | 13 | NA | TRBJ2-5 | TRBV7-2 | TGTGCCAGCAGCTTAATGGTGCGAGAGACCCAGTACTTC | CASSLMVRETQYF
TRBD1 | 17 | many | TRBJ2-2 | TRBV5-1 | TGCGCCAGCAGCAGCCTCCGGGACAGGGCTAACACCGGGGAGCTGTTTTTT | CASSSLRDRANTGELFF
TRBD1 | 12 | many | TRBJ2-1 | TRBV6-1 | TGTGCCAGCAGTGAAGCGGGGACAGGGCAGTTCTTC | CASSEAGTGQFF
TRBD2 | 13 | many | TRBJ2-7 | TRBV20-1 | TGCAGTGCTAGACTAGCGGTCTTACGAGAGCAGTACTTC | CSARLAVLREQYF
TRBD1 | 13 | many | TRBJ1-2 | TRBV12-3/TRBV12-4 | TGTGCCAGCACCGGAGGGGGCGACTATGGCTACACCTTC | CASTGGGDYGYTF
NA | 17 | many | TRBJ2-3 | TRBV15 | TGTGCCACCAGCAGAGATGCCGGGGTCGAGGGCACAGATACGCAGTATTTT | CATSRDAGVEGTDTQYF
NA | 12 | few | TRBJ1-1 | TRBV30 | TGTGCCTGGAGCCCCCTGAACACTGAAGCTTTCTTT | CAWSPLNTEAFF
TRBD1 | 21 | NA | TRBJ2-2 | TRBV5-4 | TGTGCCAGCGGCTTGAGTTTCATCGGACAGGGTTTAATGGCGAGCACCGGGGAGCTGTTTTTT | CASGLSFIGQGLMASTGELFF
NA | 12 | many | TRBJ2-2 | TRBV7-2 | TGTGCCAGCAGCTTGGGTTTAGGGGAGCTGTTTTTT | CASSLGLGELFF
TRBD1 | 16 | few | TRBJ1-2 | TRBV2 | TGTGCCAGCAGAGGCAGACAGGGTCTCGACAACTATGGCTACACCTTC | CASRGRQGLDNYGYTF
NA | 13 | few | TRBJ1-5 | TRBV7-2 | TGTGCCAGCGGCCCCGGGGGCAATCAGCCCCAGCATTTT | CASGPGGNQPQHF
NA | 12 | many | TRBJ2-1 | TRBV7-9 | TGTGCCAGCAGCGCGGACGGCGATGAGCAGTTCTTC | CASSADGDEQFF
TRBD2 | 15 | many | TRBJ2-1 | TRBV3-1 | TGTGCCAGCAGTCATCGGACTAGCGGTAACAATGAGCAGTTCTTC | CASSHRTSGNNEQFF
TRBD1 | 14 | NA | TRBJ1-2 | TRBV20-1 | TGCAGTGCTAGAGCCGGCAGGGGGGCCTATGGCTACACCTTC | CSARAGRGAYGYTF
TRBD1 | 14 | many | TRBJ2-1 | TRBV29-1 | TGCAGCGCCGGACAGGGGACGGGAAAGAATGAGCAGTTCTTC | CSAGQGTGKNEQFF
TRBD1 | 15 | NA | TRBJ1-5 | TRBV5-6 | TGTGCCAGCAGCTTGGGACAGGGAAAGAGCCAGCCCCAGCATTTT | CASSLGQGKSQPQHF
TRBD1 | 14 | many | TRBJ2-7 | TRBV20-1 | TGCAGTGCTAGAGATCGCCGGACAGGGAACGAGCAGTACTTC | CSARDRRTGNEQYF
NA | 11 | few | TRBJ2-7 | TRBV24-1 | TGTGCCACCAGGGGCCAAGGAGAGCAGTACTTC | CATRGQGEQYF
NA | 15 | many | TRBJ2-5 | TRBV6-2/TRBV6-3 | TGTGCCAGCAGTTACTCCGGACCTCCAGGAGAGACCCAGTACTTC | CASSYSGPPGETQYF
TRBD2 | 14 | many | TRBJ2-7 | TRBV7-2 | TGTGCCAGCAGCTTAACTAGCGGGAGACCCGAGCAGTACTTC | CASSLTSGRPEQYF
TRBD2 | 16 | NA | TRBJ2-3 | TRBV2 | TGTGCCAGCAGTGAACCCCCGGCTAGCGGGGTAGATACGCAGTATTTT | CASSEPPASGVDTQYF
NA | 16 | many | TRBJ2-2 | TRBV29-1 | TGCAGCGTTGAAGCCTGGGCCCCATCCAACACCGGGGAGCTGTTTTTT | CSVEAWAPSNTGELFF
NA | 14 | NA | TRBJ1-2 | TRBV12-3/TRBV12-4 | TGTGCCAGCAGTTTTGAAGCAGCTAACTATGGCTACACCTTC | CASSFEAANYGYTF
NA | 12 | many | TRBJ2-7 | TRBV7-6 | TGTGCCAGCAGCCAGAACGGAAGGGAGCAGTACTTC | CASSQNGREQYF
NA | 12 | NA | TRBJ2-3 | TRBV30 | TGTGCCTGGAGTGTAAGCGGCCAAACGCAGTATTTT | CAWSVSGQTQYF
TRBD2 | 13 | many | TRBJ2-1 | TRBV20-1 | TGCAGTGCTAGCGGGAGGGCCCCAAATGAGCAGTTCTTC | CSASGRAPNEQFF
TRBD1 | 16 | many | TRBJ1-1 | TRBV18 | TGTGCCAGCTCACGAGTACAGGGGACCAAGAACACTGAAGCTTTCTTT | CASSRVQGTKNTEAFF
TRBD2 | 16 | many | TRBJ2-7 | TRBV24-1 | TGTGCCACCAGTGGTTCCGGGACTAGCGGGAGAAGCGAGCAGTACTTC | CATSGSGTSGRSEQYF
NA | 16 | many | TRBJ2-5 | TRBV3-1 | TGTGCCAGCAGCCGCTACCAACTCGGGCCAGCGGAGACCCAGTACTTC | CASSRYQLGPAETQYF
NA | 17 | many | TRBJ1-5 | TRBV7-9 | TGTGCCAGCAGCCAGCGGGACACACCTGGCGGCAATCAGCCCCAGCATTTT | CASSQRDTPGGNQPQHF
TRBD1 | 14 | many | TRBJ1-1 | TRBV5-1 | TGCGCCAGCAGCTGGACAGGGTTGGGGACTGAAGCTTTCTTT | CASSWTGLGTEAFF
TRBD2 | 13 | NA | TRBJ2-7 | TRBV7-2 | TGTGCCAGCAGAGGACTAGCGGGAATCGAGCAGTACTTC | CASRGLAGIEQYF